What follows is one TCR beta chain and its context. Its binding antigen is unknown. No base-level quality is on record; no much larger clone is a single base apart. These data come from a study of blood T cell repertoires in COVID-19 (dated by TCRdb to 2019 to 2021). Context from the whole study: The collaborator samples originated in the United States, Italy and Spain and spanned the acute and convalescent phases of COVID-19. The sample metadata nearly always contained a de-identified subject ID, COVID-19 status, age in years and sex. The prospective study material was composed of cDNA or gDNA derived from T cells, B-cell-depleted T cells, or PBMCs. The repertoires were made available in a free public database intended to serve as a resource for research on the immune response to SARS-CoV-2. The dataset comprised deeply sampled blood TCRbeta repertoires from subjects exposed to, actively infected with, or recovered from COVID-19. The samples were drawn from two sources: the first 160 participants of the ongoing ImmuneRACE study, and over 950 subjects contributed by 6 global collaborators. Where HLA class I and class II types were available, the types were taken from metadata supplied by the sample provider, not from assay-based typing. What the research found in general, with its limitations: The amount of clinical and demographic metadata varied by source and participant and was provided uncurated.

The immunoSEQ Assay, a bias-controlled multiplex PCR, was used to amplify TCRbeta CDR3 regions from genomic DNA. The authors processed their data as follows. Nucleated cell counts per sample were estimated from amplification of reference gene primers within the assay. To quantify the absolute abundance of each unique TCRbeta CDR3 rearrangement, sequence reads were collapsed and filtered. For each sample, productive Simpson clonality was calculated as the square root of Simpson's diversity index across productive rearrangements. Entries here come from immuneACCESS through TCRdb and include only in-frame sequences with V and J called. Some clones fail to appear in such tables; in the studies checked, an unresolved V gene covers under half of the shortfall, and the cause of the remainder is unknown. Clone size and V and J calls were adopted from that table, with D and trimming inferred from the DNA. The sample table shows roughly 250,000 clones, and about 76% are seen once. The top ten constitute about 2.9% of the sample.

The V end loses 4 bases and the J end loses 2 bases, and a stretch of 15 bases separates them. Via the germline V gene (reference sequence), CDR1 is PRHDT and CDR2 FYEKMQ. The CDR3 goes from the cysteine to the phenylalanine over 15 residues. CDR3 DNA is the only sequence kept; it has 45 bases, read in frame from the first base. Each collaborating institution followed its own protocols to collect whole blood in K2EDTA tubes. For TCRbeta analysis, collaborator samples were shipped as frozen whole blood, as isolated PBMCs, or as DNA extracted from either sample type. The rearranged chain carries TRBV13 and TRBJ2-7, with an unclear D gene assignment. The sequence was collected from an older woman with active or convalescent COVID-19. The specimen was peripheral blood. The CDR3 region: CASSSAQISPYEQYF. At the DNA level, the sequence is TGTGCCAGCAGCTCCGCTCAGATTTCTCCCTACGAGCAGTACTTC.